What follows are 17 T cell receptor beta chains derived from one specimen sequenced in a study of PD-L1 blockade in urothelial cancer. The method was immunoSEQ multiplex PCR; TCRdb's version includes in-frame clones alone and lacks a portion of them. The data show 50,000 or so clones, approximately 85% seen once. Time point reported: peripheral blood 6 weeks after treatment start. Material: PBMCs, obtained around atezolizumab (anti-PD-L1) treatment. These receptors originate from a man in his fifties or sixties with urothelial cancer.

CDR3 nucleotide sequence: TGTGCCTGGAGTGTCCACTCATCCACTGGAAACACCATATATTTT. Its protein product is CAWSVHSSTGNTIYF. The chain has TRBV30 and TRBJ1-3, with D uncertain. This CDR3 has 15 residues. CDR1 is GTSNPN and CDR2 is SVGIG in the germline V gene (reference sequence). V gave up 0 bases and J gave up 2 bases, with 11 bases separating them.

The V gene is TRBV6-1, the J gene TRBJ2-2; 7 nucleotides agree with TRBD1. V shed 0 bases and J 7 bases; nucleotides not matched to a gene: 11. Germline-derived CDR1 and CDR2 are MNHNS and SASEGT. This CDR3 has 17 residues. CDR3 region: CASSEALRGGWGGELFF. The CDR3 nucleotides read TGTGCCAGCAGTGAAGCGCTTCGAGGGGGCTGGGGCGGGGAGCTGTTTTTT.

This chain links TRBV5-4 with TRBJ2-1; D is undetermined. CDR3 length: 15 amino acids. The V end lost 0 bases, the J end lost 0 bases, and 7 bases lay between the germline ends. Germline lookup yields CDR1 SGHNT and CDR2 YYREEE (reference sequence). CDR3 DNA: TGTGCCAGCAGCTTGGACCGGAGCTCCTACAATGAGCAGTTCTTC. Its protein product is CASSLDRSSYNEQFF.

This chain connects TRBV19 to TRBJ1-2; a weak D match, TRBD1 (6 bases). Germline loops: CDR1 LNHDA, CDR2 SQIVND (reference sequence). V lost 0 bases, J lost 6 bases, and 17 bases lay in between. This CDR3 spans 16 amino acids. CDR3 residues: CASSIDRSGGADGYTF. The CDR3 region has the DNA TGTGCCAGTAGTATAGATCGGTCGGGGGGCGCCGATGGCTACACCTTC.

The chain is built from TRBV6-5 and TRBJ2-3, with a weak D call TRBD2 (5 bases). This CDR3 is 13 amino acids long. In germline, CDR1 is MNHEY, CDR2 SVGAGI. Trimming took 6 bases from V and 3 from J, leaving 10 bases between them. The DNA for the CDR3 is TGTGCCAGCAGAGCTACTAGAACAGATACGCAGTATTTT. Protein product: CASRATRTDTQYF.

The chain carries TRBV9 and TRBJ2-5, with 12 bases matching TRBD1. Germline V lookup: CDR1 SGDLS, CDR2 YYNGEE. After removal of 0 bases from V and 5 bases from J, the junction contained 5 bases not matched to a gene. CDR3 length equals 16 residues. The CDR3 spells CASSVGGTGGLETQYF. CDR3 sequence (DNA): TGTGCCAGCAGCGTAGGGGGGACAGGGGGCCTGGAGACCCAGTACTTC.

This chain links TRBV14 with TRBJ2-5, with D uncertain. The germline V gene has CDR1 SGHDN and CDR2 FVKESK. V was cut by 0 bases and J by 2 bases, with 7 bases left in between. The CDR3 contains 14 residues. The DNA for the CDR3 is TGTGCCAGCAGCCAAGATAGAGTACAAGAGACCCAGTACTTC. Translating it yields CASSQDRVQETQYF. The full variable domain, with the rest looked up from reference TRBV14 and TRBJ2-5, is EAGVTQFPSHSVIEKGQTVTLRCDPISGHDNLYWYRRVMGKEIKFLLHFVKESKQDESGMPNNRFLAERTGGTYSTLKVQPAELEDSGVYFCASSQDRVQETQYFGPGTRLLVL.

CDR3 DNA: TGTGCCAGCAGTTCGACTAGCGGGAGATACGAGCAGTACTTC. Its translation: CASSSTSGRYEQYF. The chain is built from TRBV27 and TRBJ2-7; TRBD2 agrees at 12 bases. Per germline, CDR1 MNHEY and CDR2 SMNVEV (reference sequence). V shed 4 bases and J 4 bases; nucleotides not matched to a gene: 2. The CDR3 is 14 amino acids.

The chain couples TRBV4-3 to TRBJ2-7; 12 nucleotides align to TRBD1. V lost 1 base, J lost 7 bases, and 8 bases stayed unmatched. The germline CDR1 and CDR2 sequences are LGHNA and YSLEER. This CDR3 is built from 16 residues. The DNA for the CDR3 is TGCGCCAGCAGCCAAGTTGGGACAGGGGGCATCTGGGAGCAGTACTTC. It specifies CASSQVGTGGIWEQYF.

The chain links TRBV7-2 to TRBJ2-2; tentative D call: TRBD2 (5 bases). The CDR3 is 15 residues long. With 1 base removed from V and 4 bases from J, the gap between germline ends came to 10 bases. Germline V gene lookup returns CDR1 SGHTA and CDR2 FQGNSA. This CDR3 is CASSLVLAGTGELFF. The CDR3 DNA follows: TGTGCCAGCAGCTTAGTTCTAGCAGGCACCGGGGAGCTGTTTTTT.

This clone appeared once. J is TRBJ1-4 and V is TRBV19; 9 bases match TRBD1. Germline CDR1 LNHDA, CDR2 SQIVND (reference sequence). This CDR3 is built from 16 residues. Unmatched junction bases numbered 10, after V lost 3 bases and J lost 8 bases. The CDR3 region has the DNA TGTGCCAGTAGTATCCTCGGGACAGGGATTCAAGAAAAACTGTTTTTT. Amino acid sequence: CASSILGTGIQEKLFF.

This rearrangement joins TRBV5-1 to TRBJ2-1, with 8 positions matching TRBD1. Germline assignment: CDR1 SGHRS and CDR2 YFSETQ. This CDR3 contains 15 residues. V lost 1 base and J lost 8; bases outside the gene matches: 8. The CDR3 is CASSLWGDRYYEQFF. CDR3 in DNA: TGCGCCAGCAGCTTGTGGGGGGACAGGTACTATGAGCAGTTCTTC.

The chain has TRBV7-9 and TRBJ2-1; 8 nucleotides agree with TRBD1. Germline values: CDR1 SEHNR, CDR2 FQNEAQ (reference sequence). V trimming: 5 bases; J trimming: 5 bases; junction bases outside the gene matches: 11. This CDR3 has 16 amino acids. The CDR3 DNA reads as TGTGCCAGCAGCCCACCCTGGGACAGGTACGACAATGAGCAGTTCTTC. This sequence encodes CASSPPWDRYDNEQFF.

V and J are TRBV2 and TRBJ2-5; D is possibly TRBD1 (5 bases). Trimming took off 8 bases at V and 4 bases at J, with 17 bases between the two ends. CDR1 is SNHLY, CDR2 FYNNEI, per germline. This CDR3 has 14 residues. CDR3: CASSWVGRGETQYF. The DNA for the CDR3 is TGTGCCAGCTCGTGGGTGGGGCGCGGAGAGACCCAGTACTTC.

The rearrangement joins TRBV5-1 to TRBJ2-7, with 7 nucleotides matching TRBD1. Germline CDR1 reads SGHRS; CDR2 reads YFSETQ. The length of the CDR3 is 12 residues. Trimming at V came to 5 bases and at J to 2 bases, leaving 1 base not matched to a gene. This CDR3 is CASRQGAYEQYF. DNA of the CDR3: TGCGCCAGCAGGCAGGGGGCCTACGAGCAGTACTTC.

The chain joins TRBV27 to TRBJ1-4, with D perhaps matching TRBD1 (6 bases). This CDR3 contains 15 residues. CDR1 MNHEY and CDR2 SMNVEV come from the germline V gene (reference sequence). Trimming removed 5 bases at V and 8 bases at J, with 18 bases between. In DNA form, the CDR3 reads TGTGCCAGCAGTGAGAGACAAGGGGGGGGAGAAAAACTGTTTTTT. Translated: CASSERQGGGEKLFF.

This clone was counted a single time. The V call is TRBV10-1, the J call TRBJ2-7, with TRBD2 matching over 7 bases. CDR3 length equals 14 residues. The trim removed 4 bases at V and 3 bases at J, leaving 6 bases unmatched. Germline CDR1 reads WNHNN; CDR2 reads SYGVQD (reference sequence). CDR3 nucleotides: TGCGCCAGCAGTGTTGGCGGGAGTATCTACGAGCAGTACTTC. This codes for CASSVGGSIYEQYF.